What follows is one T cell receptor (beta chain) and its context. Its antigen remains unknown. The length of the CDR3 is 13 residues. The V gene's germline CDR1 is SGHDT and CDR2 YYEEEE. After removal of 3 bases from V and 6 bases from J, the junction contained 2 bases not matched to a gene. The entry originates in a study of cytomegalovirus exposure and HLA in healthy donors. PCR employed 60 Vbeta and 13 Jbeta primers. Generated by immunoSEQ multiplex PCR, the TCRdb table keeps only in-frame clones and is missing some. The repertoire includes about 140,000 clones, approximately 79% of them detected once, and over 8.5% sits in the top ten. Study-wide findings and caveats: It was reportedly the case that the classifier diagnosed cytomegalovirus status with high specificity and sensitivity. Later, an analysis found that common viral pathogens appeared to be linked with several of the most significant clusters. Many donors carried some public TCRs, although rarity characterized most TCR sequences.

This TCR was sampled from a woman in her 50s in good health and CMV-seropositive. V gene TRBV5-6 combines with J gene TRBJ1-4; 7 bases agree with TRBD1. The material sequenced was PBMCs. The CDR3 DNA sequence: TGTGCCAGCAGCTGGACAGGCGATGAAAAACTGTTTTTT. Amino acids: CASSWTGDEKLFF.